This TCR beta chain was identified during a study of vaccination and CD4 T cells after COVID-19. Study overall: Nasal swab PCR had shown SARS-CoV-2 positivity in the convalescent patients (under ten mild cases, one severe case). Samples taken post-COVID came a median roughly 97 days after diagnosis, ranging from 35 to 161. Controls had a CEFX pool, an HIV-1 Nef pool, or no peptide added.

Indicated treatment: roughly 10-day PBMC culture with coronavirus spike peptide pools or control peptides (ViraFEST assay). Peptide pools at roughly 10 ug/ml stimulated two million PBMCs per well with about 10 IU/ml IL-2. Looked up from germline, CDR1 is MNHEY and CDR2 is SVGEGT. CDR3 length: 15 amino acids. V was clipped by 7 bases and J by 5 bases; unmatched bases: 6. This clonotype has a handful of counts. Its specificity is unknown. The Oncomine TCR Beta short-read assay sequenced DNA from cultured CD4+ T cells. One entry per CDR3 protein results from TCRdb running MiXCR on the PCR reads. The sample has 12,000 to 15,000 distinct CDR3 sequences, roughly 60% seen once; the top ten hold more than 11%.

This clonotype originated in a human donor who had recovered from COVID-19. The chain couples TRBV6-2 or TRBV6-3 to TRBJ1-5; 12 bases are a match to TRBD1. Input material: CD4+ T cells from blood, cultured in vitro. This chain's CDR3 is CASTGDRGPYQPQHF. The CDR3 bases are TGTGCCAGCACCGGGGACAGGGGGCCGTATCAGCCCCAGCATTTT.